Below, one T cell receptor beta chain is given with its context. The specificity of this receptor is unknown. Base qualities were left out, and no much larger clone turns up one base away. Inclusion was restricted to participants for whom at least one PBMC sample before ART initiation and at least two post-ART samples were available. Every participant with HIV received treatment in the United States of America. Before DNA extraction, cryopreserved samples containing roughly 1-10 million PBMC were thawed and washed. At the time of the earliest PBMC sample for each participant with HIV, ages ranged from about 23 to 60 years. Each participant contributed PBMC samples from 1-4 timepoints before ART initiation and 2-8 timepoints after ART initiation, with a median of 7 samples. Serial HIV viral load, CD4+ T-cell count, ART history and demographic data were obtained for every participant. Using a Qiagen kit on a QIAcube, genomic DNA was extracted from unsorted PBMC, with samples processed in batches of 12.

The immunoSEQ hsTCRB v3.0 assay was used at survey level resolution to sequence the TRB variable region. The target sequencing depth for TRB was about 40,000-50,000 T-cell genomes per sample. An Illumina MiSeq with a v3 150-cycle kit was used to sequence the pooled TRB libraries. The study's own analysis went as follows. Repertoire analysis was run in R within a reproducible Nextflow workflow that covered QC, data transformation and analysis. LymphoSeq2, an R package for exploring AIRR-Seq data, was used to implement the custom analyses. A few samples that produced fewer than 5000 total TRB sequences were removed, so approximately 190 HIV repertoires were analyzed. Of the roughly 180 retained HIV repertoires, about 59 were collected before and approximately 130 after ART initiation. Repertoires were downsampled to 5000 TRB nucleotide sequences, and summary statistics were averaged over 100 downsampling iterations. The analysis kept only TRB sequences whose CDR3 regions were at least seven amino acids long. Diversity was assessed using a clonality score derived from Shannon entropy and using the Gini coefficient. In the repertoire networks, any two of the top 5000 CDR3 amino acid sequences were connected whenever the two sequences differed by an edit distance of one. GLIPH2 predicted antigen specificity groups and MHC restriction for TRB CDR3 amino acid sequences. CDR3 amino acid sequences were matched against VDJdb and McPAS-TCR to flag known CMV, EBV, HIV or tissue antigen associations. Pre-ART, post-ART and control groups were compared with Wilcoxon signed-rank tests and Holm-Bonferroni correction. The table comes from immuneACCESS by way of TCRdb, which keeps in-frame sequences with V and J called. Part of the clones is missing from these tables; in studies checked, under half for an unresolved V gene and the rest for unknown reasons. The DNA was the basis for D and trimming; V, J and clone size are from that table. Present in this sample are about 30,000 clones, 90% to 95% of which were seen just once. Together, the top ten hold about 2.5% of the sample.

The CDR1 and CDR2 encoded by the germline V gene are SGHTA and FQGTGA. V and J are trimmed by 5 bases and 0 bases, and the gene matches miss 10 bases of the junction. From the cysteine through the phenylalanine, the CDR3 covers 16 amino acids. CDR3 DNA only is kept here, 48 bases in frame from base 1. The sample is drawn from a study of long-term antiretroviral therapy in people with HIV (dated by TCRdb to 2022 to 2024). In the study overall: The earliest samples were collected approximately a decade before the 2015 WHO recommendation for immediate ART, a period when ART was typically delayed until CD4 counts fell. A total of fewer than 250 cryopreserved PBMC samples came from 25 to 35 adults with confirmed HIV infection and were collected serially over a mean of approximately six years (range 1-12). About 35% of the 30 participants with HIV were female. No cross-contamination during QIAcube processing turned up in test extractions that ran a monoclonal T-cell line alongside 33 polyclonal samples. A retrospective serial study tested whether changes in peripheral blood TRB repertoire composition and diversity were associated with ART initiation and durable HIV suppression.

Here is what the overall study found, with its caveats: Starting ART was linked to a significant rise in TRB diversity, yet even after long-term ART the diversity remained significantly lower than in transplant donor controls. At every time point, the repertoire was dominated by expanded TRB clones first identified before ART initiation, although this dominance fluctuated and, in many PLHIV, declined after ART. No data were available on ART adherence, viral resistance or therapy changes, limiting inferences about post-ART repertoire changes. Because pre-ART samples had limited cell numbers, profiling was done on unsorted PBMC rather than on sorted CD4+ and CD8+ T cells. Since PBMC availability was limited, sequencing covered only the TCR beta chain, with no alpha chain pairing. The samples span the years 2004 to 2017, and the ART regimens used may be less effective than current regimens. Narrower CDR3 length ranges were observed in HIV repertoires than in controls, and an antigen-experienced repertoire with only a slight naive shift after ART was suggested by the network structure.

In this chain, TRBV7-3 is recombined with TRBJ2-7; 7 central nucleotides agree with TRBD1. This clonotype originated in a man aged 50-59 years with HIV. Material: unsorted PBMCs, obtained just over 7.2 years after starting antiretroviral therapy. The nucleotides read TGTGCCAGCAGCCTACTAGACAGGGCCCACTCCTACGAGCAGTACTTC. This gives the protein CASSLLDRAHSYEQYF.